This T cell receptor beta chain is drawn from a study of blood T cell repertoires in COVID-19. Looking at the study overall: Sites across the United States, Italy and Spain contributed samples from acute and convalescent COVID-19.

Trimming removed 5 bases at V and 0 bases at J, with 13 bases between. Looked up from germline, CDR1 is MNHEY and CDR2 is SVGAGI. CDR3 length: 15 amino acids. Using immunoSEQ multiplex PCR, the repertoire was profiled, and TCRdb retains in-frame clones only, with some absent. The sample includes about 320,000 clones, about four fifths of them seen just once. Sequencing was carried out using peripheral blood. The clonotype comes from a woman aged 50 to 65 with acute or convalescent COVID-19. The gene calls are TRBV6-5 and TRBJ1-2; possibly TRBD1 for D (6 bases). The CDR3 spells CASSPAGTSNYGYTF. The CDR3 nucleotides read TGTGCCAGCAGTCCCGCCGGGACATCTAACTATGGCTACACCTTC.